This T cell receptor beta chain emerged from a study of long-term antiretroviral therapy in people with HIV. Sequencing used immunoSEQ v3.0 at survey level. Sequencing was intended to reach about 35,000-55,000 T-cell genomes per sample. Some clones are missing from TCRdb's copy, which holds only in-frame ones; the method was immunoSEQ multiplex PCR. The sample records around 21,000 clones, 88% being singletons. V gave up 6 bases and J gave up 6 bases, with 14 bases separating them. Per the germline V gene, CDR1 is MNHNY and CDR2 is SVGAGI (reference sequence). This CDR3 has 13 residues. This rearrangement joins TRBV6-6 to TRBJ1-2, with D possibly being TRBD1 (5 bases). The clonotype comes from a man in his fifties or sixties with HIV. The sample in question was unsorted PBMCs, obtained 2.3 years after starting antiretroviral therapy. This CDR3 reads CASRPPGVHGYTF. The CDR3 DNA reads as TGTGCCAGCAGGCCCCCGGGGGTTCATGGCTACACCTTC.